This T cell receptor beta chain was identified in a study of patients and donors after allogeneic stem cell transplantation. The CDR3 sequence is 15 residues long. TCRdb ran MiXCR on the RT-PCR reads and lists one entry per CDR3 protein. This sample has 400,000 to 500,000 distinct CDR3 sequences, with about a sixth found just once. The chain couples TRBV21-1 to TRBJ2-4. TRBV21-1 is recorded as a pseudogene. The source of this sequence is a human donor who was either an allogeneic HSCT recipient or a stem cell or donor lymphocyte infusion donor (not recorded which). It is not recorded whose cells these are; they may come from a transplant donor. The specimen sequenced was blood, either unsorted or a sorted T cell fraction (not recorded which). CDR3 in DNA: TGTGCCAGCAGCAAATTTAAGGTCGGCAAAAACATTCAGTACTTC. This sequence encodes CASSKFKVGKNIQYF.